The 17 T cell receptor beta chains listed next were all sequenced from one sample in a study of blood T cell repertoires in COVID-19. TCRdb's table, derived via immunoSEQ multiplex PCR, lists solely in-frame clones and lacks some. The sample shows 300,000 to 450,000 clones, roughly 87% of them seen only once. The specimen sequenced was PBMCs or T cells enriched from blood (not recorded which). The receptor set was obtained from a woman under 40 who had recovered from COVID-19.

The chain recombines TRBV27 with TRBJ1-5, with TRBD1 matching over 9 bases. V shed 0 bases and J 4 bases; nucleotides not matched to a gene: 1. Germline V gene data show CDR1 as MNHEY and CDR2 as SMNVEV (reference sequence). The length of the CDR3 is 15 residues. CDR3 region: CASSLSGTGNQPQHF. The CDR3 DNA reads TGTGCCAGCAGTTTATCAGGGACAGGGAATCAGCCCCAGCATTTT.

This chain links TRBV5-8 with TRBJ1-5; D call uncertain. V lost 0 bases and J lost 4, with 8 bases in between. Germline CDR1 SGHTS, CDR2 YDEGEE. This CDR3 comprises 14 residues. The CDR3 spells CASSLVSRNQPQHF. The CDR3 DNA sequence: TGTGCCAGCAGCTTGGTTTCGAGGAATCAGCCCCAGCATTTT.

This clone has a single count. The genes are TRBV21-1 and TRBJ2-7; the table gives TRBD2 as D, unverified against the DNA. TRBV21-1 is a listed pseudogene. The CDR3 spans 17 residues. Written as DNA, the CDR3 is TGTGCCAGCATCTCCGACGGAGGGACCCCCAAACTCTACGAGCAGTACTTC. Residues: CASISDGGTPKLYEQYF.

This chain joins TRBV3-1 (or the pseudogene TRBV3-2) and TRBJ2-7, with TRBD2 matching 7 bases. V was pared by 0 bases and J by 2 bases, with 7 bases of the junction left unmatched. The CDR3 extends over 16 amino acids. Germline values: CDR1 LGHDT, CDR2 YNNKEL (reference sequence). The CDR3 region has the DNA TGTGCCAGCAGCCAAGATGAGAGCGGGGTCGCCTACGAGCAGTACTTC. Residues: CASSQDESGVAYEQYF.

The CDR3 DNA is TGTGCCAGCAGCTTACGAGGGGGCGAAGAGACCCAGTACTTC. Protein: CASSLRGGEETQYF. The chain recombines TRBV13 with TRBJ2-5; 7 bases match TRBD1. The germline CDR1 and CDR2 sequences are PRHDT and FYEKMQ (reference sequence). Unmatched junction bases numbered 3, after V lost 2 bases and J lost 3 bases. This CDR3 has 14 amino acids.

CDR3 sequence reads: CASSNDRGSYNEQFF. The DNA for the CDR3 is TGTGCCAGCAGCAATGACAGGGGTTCCTACAATGAGCAGTTCTTC. The rearrangement joins TRBV6-6 to TRBJ2-1, with 8 bases matching TRBD1. CDR1 is MNHNY, CDR2 SVGAGI, per germline (reference sequence). The CDR3 has 15 amino acids. V was pared by 6 bases and J by 1 base, with 5 bases of the junction left unmatched.

V usage is TRBV7-6 and J usage is TRBJ2-5; tentative D call: TRBD2 (5 bases). The germline V gene has CDR1 SGHVS and CDR2 FNYEAQ. This CDR3 comprises 13 residues. The V gene lost 2 bases and the J gene lost 5 bases, with 9 bases spanning the gap. Written as DNA, the CDR3 is TGTGCCAGCAGCTTACTCGGGGTGGAGACCCAGTACTTC. Its protein is CASSLLGVETQYF.

The CDR3 DNA is TGTGCCAGCAGCTTTGTGACGGGCGGGGAGCTGTTTTTT. As protein: CASSFVTGGELFF. The V gene is TRBV11-2, the J gene TRBJ2-2; D ambiguous. The CDR3 runs 13 residues. V shed 3 bases and J shed 7 bases, with 9 bases lying between them. Germline lookup yields CDR1 SGHAT and CDR2 FQNNGV.

This rearrangement joins TRBV2 to TRBJ1-2; weak D call: TRBD1 (6 bases). Trimming removed 3 bases from V and 5 bases from J, with 19 bases in between. Germline CDR1 is SNHLY and CDR2 is FYNNEI. The CDR3 length is 16 residues. CDR3 nucleotide sequence: TGTGCCAGCAGTGAGGAGAACCTGGACAGTCGGTATGGCTACACCTTC. Translating it yields CASSEENLDSRYGYTF.

This chain connects TRBV18 to TRBJ2-7, with D perhaps TRBD1 (5 bases). The CDR3 contains 13 residues. V was pared by 6 bases and J by 7 bases, with 16 bases between. The germline gives CDR1 KGHSH, CDR2 LQKENI. DNA for the CDR3: TGTGCCAGCTCCCGAGACAGAAAGGAAGAGCAGTACTTC. Its translation: CASSRDRKEEQYF.

The chain has TRBV4-3 and TRBJ1-2, with TRBD1 matching over 7 bases. Trimming took 0 bases from V and 3 from J; bases not matched to a gene: 1. The CDR3 loop spans 14 amino acids. Germline loops: CDR1 LGHNA, CDR2 YSLEER. As DNA, the CDR3 is TGCGCCAGCAGCCAAGATACAGGGGACTATGGCTACACCTTC. As protein: CASSQDTGDYGYTF.

V is TRBV7-2 and J is TRBJ1-3; D is uncertain. Trimming pared 4 bases from V and 2 bases from J, leaving 18 bases between. CDR3 length equals 17 residues. In germline, CDR1 is SGHTA, CDR2 FQGNSA. CDR3 in amino acids: CASSYTLRGRPGNTIYF. The CDR3 nucleotides read TGTGCCAGCAGCTATACCTTACGCGGGAGGCCTGGAAACACCATATATTTT.

The J gene is TRBJ2-2, the V gene TRBV3-1 (or the pseudogene TRBV3-2), with 7 bases lining up with TRBD1. Per germline, CDR1 LGHDT and CDR2 YNNKEL (reference sequence). The V and J ends lost 3 bases and 6 bases, in that order; junction bases with no gene match: 10. CDR3 length equals 16 residues. CDR3 amino acids: CASSQLGQVRAGELFF. DNA for the CDR3: TGTGCCAGCAGCCAGCTCGGACAGGTTAGGGCCGGGGAGCTGTTTTTT.

The rearrangement uses TRBV14 and TRBJ1-4; tentative D call: TRBD1 (6 bases). The CDR3 is 15 residues long. The V end was cut by 4 bases, the J end by 8 bases, with 17 bases between. Germline V gene sequence: CDR1 SGHDN, CDR2 FVKESK. This CDR3 reads CASSPLGGPQEKLFF. CDR3 nucleotide sequence: TGTGCCAGCAGCCCCCTGGGGGGGCCTCAGGAAAAACTGTTTTTT.

The chain has TRBV5-5 and TRBJ1-2; TRBD1 matches 7 bases. In germline, CDR1 is SGHKS, CDR2 YYEKEE (reference sequence). This CDR3 has 15 residues. After removal of 3 bases from V and 2 bases from J, the junction contained 7 bases not matched to a gene. In nucleotides, the CDR3 is TGTGCCAGCAGCTACACCGGGACAGACAACTATGGCTACACCTTC. Its translation: CASSYTGTDNYGYTF.

The chain uses TRBV7-2 and TRBJ1-1, with a weak D call TRBD1 (5 bases). Germline V gene data show CDR1 as SGHTA and CDR2 as FQGNSA. The CDR3 runs 13 residues. Trimming cost V 3 bases and J 4 bases, with 9 bases left between them. CDR3 bases: TGTGCCAGCAGCTTTAAAGGGGCCACTGAAGCTTTCTTT. Protein product: CASSFKGATEAFF.

CDR3 nucleotides: TGTGCCACCAGTGATTTAACTAGCGGGGGGCACAATGAGCAGTTCTTC. Translating it yields CATSDLTSGGHNEQFF. The chain is built from TRBV24-1 and TRBJ2-1, with 12 bases lining up with TRBD2. J was trimmed by 5 bases and V by 1 base; bases with no gene match: 2. Germline-derived CDR1 and CDR2 are KGHDR and SFDVKD. This CDR3 contains 16 residues.